Included here is one T cell receptor (beta chain) sequence, with context. What it binds is not known. The conserved phenylalanine or tryptophan is not found at the CDR3 terminus, so this likely reflects a read error. It was with a sample-barcoded 5' primer and a J-beta primer mix that a second PCR of about 6 to 12 cycles was run. TCRdb passed the 5' RACE reads through MiXCR, listing each CDR3 protein once. The table records about 780,000 distinct CDR3 sequences, approximately 24% of them present only once. Germline values: CDR1 MNHEY, CDR2 SVGAGI. The CDR3 totals 14 residues. V shed 6 bases and J shed 6 bases, with 17 bases lying between them. This record belongs to a study of blood T cells in healthy people across ages. Every donor provided around 10 milliliters of peripheral blood. Findings and caveats of the study: Across the age range, TCR beta diversity per million T cells fell in a roughly linear way.

This same sample was also part of a study on T cells of mothers and their children. That investigation notes: The donors comprised a handful of children and their three healthy Caucasian mothers. Biologically related mothers and children overlapped slightly more than unrelated pairs, a non-significant difference.

Sequenced input: blood. The V gene is TRBV6-5, the J gene TRBJ1-2; D not certain. This receptor was obtained from a boy aged 5-17 years in good health. The CDR3 DNA reads TGTGCCAGCAGGTCCGAACGGGGATTCGATGGCTACACCCTC. Its translation is CASRSERGFDGYTL.